The rows below give T cell receptor beta chains drawn from one sample of a study of OX40 agonist ivuxolimab in advanced cancers. Sequenced by immunoSEQ multiplex PCR; TCRdb stores in-frame clones only, minus some. The sample contains over 35,000 clones, 70% to 85% of which appear only once. This specimen consisted of CD4+ or CD8+ T cells sorted from blood, obtained in a trial of the OX40 agonist ivuxolimab. The source is an adult with an advanced solid tumor such as melanoma, head and neck, liver or kidney cancer. CDR3s include the opening cysteine and the closing phenylalanine or tryptophan. The order of the fields is V gene, J gene, clone size, CDR3 length, D gene, CDR3 DNA, CDR3 protein. A D gene is named only where the DNA matches it firmly. The listing skips clone size in some rows; elsewhere it reads once, few, many or a size class.

V: TRBV11-3
J: TRBJ2-3
size: NA
length: 16
D: NA
DNA: TGTGCCAGCAGCTTAGGCATCACGGGGCGCGCAGATACGCAGTATTTT
CDR3: CASSLGITGRADTQYF

V: TRBV30
J: TRBJ2-4
size: NA
length: 13
D: TRBD1
DNA: TGTGCCACGCTACAGGGGGTCAAAAACATTCAGTACTTC
CDR3: CATLQGVKNIQYF

V: TRBV28
J: TRBJ1-4
size: NA
length: 15
D: NA
DNA: TGTGCCAGCAGTTTATCCCAGGGCTCAAATGAAAAACTGTTTTTT
CDR3: CASSLSQGSNEKLFF

V: TRBV6-6
J: TRBJ2-5
size: NA
length: 15
D: TRBD2
DNA: TGTGCCAGCAACCTAGCGGGGTCGTACCAAGAGACCCAGTACTTC
CDR3: CASNLAGSYQETQYF

V: TRBV10-3
J: TRBJ2-7
size: NA
length: 14
D: NA
DNA: TGTGCCATCAGTGCTGCCGGGAGTCTCAACGAGCAGTACTTC
CDR3: CAISAAGSLNEQYF

V: TRBV5-1
J: TRBJ2-1
size: NA
length: 14
D: TRBD2
DNA: TGCGCCAGCAGCTTGGTTAGGACTAGCGAAGGGGGGTTCTTC
CDR3: CASSLVRTSEGGFF

V: TRBV4-1
J: TRBJ2-5
size: NA
length: 18
D: TRBD1
DNA: TGCGCCAGCAGTACCTCCTCTCTGGGACAGGGGGCGAGGGAGACCCAGTACTTC
CDR3: CASSTSSLGQGARETQYF

V: TRBV5-8
J: TRBJ1-6
size: NA
length: 14
D: TRBD1
DNA: TGTGCCAGCAGCACAGGACAGGGGATTTCACCCCTCCACTTT
CDR3: CASSTGQGISPLHF

V: TRBV5-1
J: TRBJ2-7
size: NA
length: 13
D: TRBD1
DNA: TGCGCCAGCAGCCCGGGACAGCTCTACGAGCAGTACTTC
CDR3: CASSPGQLYEQYF

V: TRBV7-9
J: TRBJ2-7
size: NA
length: 13
D: NA
DNA: TGTGCCACCGGCGGTGACTTGACCTACGAGCAGTACTTC
CDR3: CATGGDLTYEQYF

V: TRBV19
J: TRBJ1-2
size: NA
length: 15
D: NA
DNA: TGTGCCAGTACCATAGGCCCAGGAGGAGATTATGGCTACACCTTC
CDR3: CASTIGPGGDYGYTF

V: TRBV6-1
J: TRBJ2-1
size: NA
length: 13
D: TRBD2
DNA: TGTGCCAGCAACCTAGCGGGAGCAAATGAGCAGTTCTTC
CDR3: CASNLAGANEQFF

V: TRBV19
J: TRBJ2-7
size: NA
length: 18
D: TRBD2
DNA: TGTGCCAGTAGTCCACGGACTAGCGGGAGGGCCGGAACCTACGAGCAGTACTTC
CDR3: CASSPRTSGRAGTYEQYF

V: TRBV21-1
J: TRBJ1-6
size: NA
length: 16
D: NA
DNA: TGTGCCAGCAGCAAAGGGACAGGGATCTCTGAGGCACCCCTCCACTTT
CDR3: CASSKGTGISEAPLHF

V: TRBV11-2
J: TRBJ2-2
size: NA
length: 17
D: TRBD2
DNA: TGTGCCAGCAGCAGCGTCAAGCGGGGGGGCCGGACCGGGGAGCTGTTTTTT
CDR3: CASSSVKRGGRTGELFF

V: TRBV6-6
J: TRBJ2-7
size: NA
length: 15
D: TRBD1
DNA: TGTGCCAGCAGTTACTCAGGACAGGGGGCGAACGAGCAGTACTTC
CDR3: CASSYSGQGANEQYF

V: TRBV7-9
J: TRBJ1-3
size: NA
length: 15
D: NA
DNA: TGTGCCAGCAGCTTAGGACAGAAGACTGGAAACACCATATATTTT
CDR3: CASSLGQKTGNTIYF

V: TRBV11-2
J: TRBJ2-7
size: NA
length: 16
D: NA
DNA: TGTGCCAGCAGCTTAGAGGGACAATCTACCACCTACGAGCAGTACTTC
CDR3: CASSLEGQSTTYEQYF

V: TRBV23-1
J: TRBJ1-5
size: NA
length: 13
D: NA
DNA: TGCGCCAGCAGTCTTGGGGGTAGGCAGCCCCAGCATTTT
CDR3: CASSLGGRQPQHF

V: TRBV7-8
J: TRBJ1-3
size: NA
length: 15
D: NA
DNA: TGTGCCAGCAGCTTAGCGGTGGACTCTGGAAACACCATATATTTT
CDR3: CASSLAVDSGNTIYF

V: TRBV7-3
J: TRBJ2-3
size: NA
length: 16
D: NA
DNA: TGTGCCAGCAGCTTACAGACCCCCGAAGCCGCAGATACGCAGTATTTT
CDR3: CASSLQTPEAADTQYF

V: TRBV7-9
J: TRBJ2-5
size: once
length: 15
D: NA
DNA: TGTGCCAGCAGCCAGGGGCCACCGGACCAAGAGACCCAGTACTTC
CDR3: CASSQGPPDQETQYF

V: TRBV15
J: TRBJ1-2
size: NA
length: 12
D: NA
DNA: TGTGCCACCAGCAGGGATAACTATGGCTACACCTTC
CDR3: CATSRDNYGYTF

V: TRBV29-1
J: TRBJ1-2
size: NA
length: 12
D: NA
DNA: TGCAGCGTTGGGCAGGGATACTATGGCTACACCTTC
CDR3: CSVGQGYYGYTF

V: TRBV18
J: TRBJ2-7
size: NA
length: 16
D: TRBD2
DNA: TGTGCCAGCTCACCAGCCCTGGGCGGGGGGAACTACGAGCAGTACTTC
CDR3: CASSPALGGGNYEQYF

V: TRBV29-1
J: TRBJ2-2
size: once
length: 13
D: NA
DNA: TGCAGCGTTGAAGATGGGAGGTCCGGGGAGCTGTTTTTT
CDR3: CSVEDGRSGELFF

V: TRBV30
J: TRBJ2-5
size: NA
length: 15
D: TRBD2
DNA: TGTGCCTGGAGTGTAGCTAGCGGGAGGGGAGAGACCCAGTACTTC
CDR3: CAWSVASGRGETQYF

V: TRBV19
J: TRBJ1-5
size: NA
length: 14
D: NA
DNA: TGTGCCAGTAGTCACGGACATGGCAATCAGCCCCAGCATTTT
CDR3: CASSHGHGNQPQHF

V: TRBV18
J: TRBJ1-5
size: NA
length: 14
D: NA
DNA: TGTGCCAGCTCACCATCCGCCGGCAATCAGCCCCAGCATTTT
CDR3: CASSPSAGNQPQHF

V: TRBV7-8
J: TRBJ2-2
size: NA
length: 15
D: NA
DNA: TGTGCCAGCAGACTAGGGACCGCCAAGGGCGGGGAGCTGTTTTTT
CDR3: CASRLGTAKGGELFF

V: TRBV19
J: TRBJ1-2
size: NA
length: 15
D: NA
DNA: TGTGCCAGTAGTATGGGGTCGGAGTTGGCCTATGGCTACACCTTC
CDR3: CASSMGSELAYGYTF

V: TRBV10-3
J: TRBJ2-7
size: NA
length: 13
D: NA
DNA: TGTGCCATCAGTGAATTACAGGACTACGAGCAGTACTTC
CDR3: CAISELQDYEQYF

V: TRBV6-6
J: TRBJ2-2
size: NA
length: 14
D: NA
DNA: TGTGCCAGCAGTTACGTGGAACTAGCCGGGGAGCTGTTTTTT
CDR3: CASSYVELAGELFF

V: TRBV11-2
J: TRBJ1-1
size: NA
length: 13
D: NA
DNA: TGTGCCAGCAGCTTAGCCCCAAACACTGAAGCTTTCTTT
CDR3: CASSLAPNTEAFF

V: TRBV9
J: TRBJ1-1
size: once
length: 13
D: NA
DNA: TGTGCCAGCAGCGTACAAACGAACACTGAAGCTTTCTTT
CDR3: CASSVQTNTEAFF

V: TRBV7-6
J: TRBJ1-1
size: NA
length: 15
D: NA
DNA: TGTGCCAGCAGCTTAGGGGGACGGACTAACACTGAAGCTTTCTTT
CDR3: CASSLGGRTNTEAFF

V: TRBV28
J: TRBJ1-5
size: NA
length: 15
D: NA
DNA: TGTGCCAGCAGTGGCCGGACGGACGGTAGTCAGCCCCAGCATTTT
CDR3: CASSGRTDGSQPQHF

V: TRBV6-4
J: TRBJ1-1
size: NA
length: 14
D: NA
DNA: TGTGCCAGCAGTTACCCTACGGACAGAACTGAAGCTTTCTTT
CDR3: CASSYPTDRTEAFF

V: TRBV9
J: TRBJ1-2
size: NA
length: 13
D: NA
DNA: TGTGCCAGCAGCGTAGGGTCGACATATGGCTACACCTTC
CDR3: CASSVGSTYGYTF

V: TRBV6-6
J: TRBJ2-3
size: NA
length: 16
D: TRBD2
DNA: TGTGCCAGCAGTCTTGGACTAGCGTGGGGGGCAGATACGCAGTATTTT
CDR3: CASSLGLAWGADTQYF

V: TRBV7-9
J: TRBJ1-4
size: once
length: 14
D: TRBD1
DNA: TGTGCCAGCAGCTTACGGGACAGTAATGAAAAACTGTTTTTT
CDR3: CASSLRDSNEKLFF

V: TRBV25-1
J: TRBJ1-2
size: NA
length: 12
D: NA
DNA: TGTGCCAGCAGTGAATGGGGCTATGGCTACACCTTC
CDR3: CASSEWGYGYTF

V: TRBV5-1
J: TRBJ2-1
size: once
length: 15
D: TRBD1
DNA: TGCGCCAGCAGCGTGGGGACAGGGGGGTTCGATGAGCAGTTCTTC
CDR3: CASSVGTGGFDEQFF

V: TRBV18
J: TRBJ2-1
size: NA
length: 17
D: TRBD1
DNA: TGTGCCACCAAGGAGACAGGGGTTAACCTAGACCTAAATGAGCAGTTCTTC
CDR3: CATKETGVNLDLNEQFF

V: TRBV7-9
J: TRBJ1-2
size: once
length: 15
D: NA
DNA: TGTGCCAGCAGCTTAAGTGAGGGGGGAATCTATGGCTACACCTTC
CDR3: CASSLSEGGIYGYTF

V: TRBV30
J: TRBJ2-1
size: NA
length: 15
D: TRBD2
DNA: TGTGCCTGGAGTGTAAACGTCGGACTAGCCGATGAGCAGTTCTTC
CDR3: CAWSVNVGLADEQFF

V: TRBV7-9
J: TRBJ2-7
size: NA
length: 14
D: NA
DNA: TGTGCCAGCAGCTTAGTAGAGGCCTCCTACGAGCAGTACTTC
CDR3: CASSLVEASYEQYF

V: TRBV29-1
J: TRBJ1-3
size: once
length: 18
D: NA
DNA: TGCAGCGTTTCTAATCACCGGGGCTCCAGTGAAACTGGAAACACCATATATTTT
CDR3: CSVSNHRGSSETGNTIYF

V: TRBV4-1
J: TRBJ2-1
size: NA
length: 15
D: TRBD2
DNA: TGCGCCAGCAGCCGACTAGCGGGGATGGAGAATGAGCAGTTCTTC
CDR3: CASSRLAGMENEQFF

V: TRBV6-4
J: TRBJ1-5
size: few
length: 15
D: NA
DNA: TGTGCCAGCAGTGACTCGCCTGGGAGCAATCAGCCCCAGCATTTT
CDR3: CASSDSPGSNQPQHF

V: TRBV18
J: TRBJ1-2
size: NA
length: 15
D: NA
DNA: TGTGCCAGCTCACCAAATTCGGGGGGCGGCTATGGCTACACCTTC
CDR3: CASSPNSGGGYGYTF

V: TRBV7-9
J: TRBJ2-7
size: NA
length: 11
D: NA
DNA: TGTGCCAGCGAAGGGGACTACGAGCAGTACTTC
CDR3: CASEGDYEQYF

V: TRBV5-4
J: TRBJ2-3
size: NA
length: 15
D: TRBD2
DNA: TGTGCCAGCAGCTTAGCGGGAGGGGGCACAGATACGCAGTATTTT
CDR3: CASSLAGGGTDTQYF

V: TRBV6-5
J: TRBJ2-5
size: once
length: 13
D: NA
DNA: TGTGCCAGCAGTCGAACAGGTGTAGAGACCCAGTACTTC
CDR3: CASSRTGVETQYF

V: TRBV19
J: TRBJ2-7
size: once
length: 13
D: NA
DNA: TGTGCCAGTAGTAAGAGGGGTTCCTACGAGCAGTACTTC
CDR3: CASSKRGSYEQYF

V: TRBV6-1
J: TRBJ1-4
size: NA
length: 14
D: NA
DNA: TGTGCCAGCAGTTGGTCTGCTGGGAATGAAAAACTGTTTTTT
CDR3: CASSWSAGNEKLFF

V: TRBV27
J: TRBJ1-2
size: once
length: 12
D: NA
DNA: TGTGCCAGCAGGCCTGAGTCGGGGGGCTACACCTTC
CDR3: CASRPESGGYTF